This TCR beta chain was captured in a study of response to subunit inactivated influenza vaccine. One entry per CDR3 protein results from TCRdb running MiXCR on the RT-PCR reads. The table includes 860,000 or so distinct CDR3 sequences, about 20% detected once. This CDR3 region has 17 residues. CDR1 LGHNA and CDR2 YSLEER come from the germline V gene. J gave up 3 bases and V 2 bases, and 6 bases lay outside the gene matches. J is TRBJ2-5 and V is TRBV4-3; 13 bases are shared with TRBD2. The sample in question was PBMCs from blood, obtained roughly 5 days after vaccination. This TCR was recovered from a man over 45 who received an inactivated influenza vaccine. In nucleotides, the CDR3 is TGCGCCAGCAGCCAAAAAAGGACTAGCGGGAGTGAAGAGACCCAGTACTTC. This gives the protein CASSQKRTSGSEETQYF.